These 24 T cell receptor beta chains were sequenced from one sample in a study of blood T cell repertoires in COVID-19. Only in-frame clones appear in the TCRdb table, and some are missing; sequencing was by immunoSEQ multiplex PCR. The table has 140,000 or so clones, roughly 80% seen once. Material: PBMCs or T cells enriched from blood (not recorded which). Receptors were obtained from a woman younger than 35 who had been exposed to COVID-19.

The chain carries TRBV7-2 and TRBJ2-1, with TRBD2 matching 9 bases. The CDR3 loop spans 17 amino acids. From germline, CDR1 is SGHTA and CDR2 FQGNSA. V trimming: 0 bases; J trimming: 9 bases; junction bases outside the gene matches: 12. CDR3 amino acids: CASSLALLAGSSGEQFF. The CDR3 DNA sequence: TGTGCCAGCAGCTTAGCGCTCCTAGCGGGAAGTTCTGGTGAGCAGTTCTTC. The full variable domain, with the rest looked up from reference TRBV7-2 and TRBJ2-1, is GAGVSQSPSNKVTEKGKDVELRCDPISGHTALYWYRQSLGQGLEFLIYFQGNSAPDKSGLPSDRFSAERTGGSVSTLTIQRTQQEDSAVYLCASSLALLAGSSGEQFFGPGTRLTVL.

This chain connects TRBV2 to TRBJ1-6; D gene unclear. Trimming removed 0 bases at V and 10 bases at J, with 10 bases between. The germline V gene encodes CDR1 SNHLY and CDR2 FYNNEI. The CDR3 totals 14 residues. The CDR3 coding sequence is TGTGCCAGCAGTGAAGCGCCCAGTATCTCACCCCTCCACTTT. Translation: CASSEAPSISPLHF.

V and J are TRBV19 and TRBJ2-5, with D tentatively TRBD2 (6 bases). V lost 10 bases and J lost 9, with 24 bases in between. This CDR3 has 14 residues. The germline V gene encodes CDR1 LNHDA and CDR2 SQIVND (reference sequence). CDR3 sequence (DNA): TGTGCCACAGAGCCCCGGGGGTCGCCAGGCGCCCAGTACTTC. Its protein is CATEPRGSPGAQYF.

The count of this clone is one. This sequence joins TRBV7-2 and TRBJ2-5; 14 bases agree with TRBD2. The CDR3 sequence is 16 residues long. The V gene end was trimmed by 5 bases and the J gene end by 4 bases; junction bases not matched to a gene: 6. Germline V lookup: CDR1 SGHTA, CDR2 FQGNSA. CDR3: CASSGSGLAGGETQYF. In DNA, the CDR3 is TGTGCCAGCAGCGGCTCCGGACTAGCGGGGGGAGAGACCCAGTACTTC.

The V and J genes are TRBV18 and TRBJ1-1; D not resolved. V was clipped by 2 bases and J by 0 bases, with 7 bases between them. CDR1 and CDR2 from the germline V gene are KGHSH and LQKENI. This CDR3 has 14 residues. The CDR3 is CASSPETVNTEAFF. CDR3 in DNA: TGTGCCAGCTCACCAGAAACAGTGAACACTGAAGCTTTCTTT.

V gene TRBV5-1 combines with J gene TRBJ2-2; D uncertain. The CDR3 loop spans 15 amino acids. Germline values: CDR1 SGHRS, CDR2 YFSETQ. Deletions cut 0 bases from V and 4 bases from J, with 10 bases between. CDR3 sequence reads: CASSLGTDTTGELFF. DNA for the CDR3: TGCGCCAGCAGCTTGGGCACAGACACCACCGGGGAGCTGTTTTTT.

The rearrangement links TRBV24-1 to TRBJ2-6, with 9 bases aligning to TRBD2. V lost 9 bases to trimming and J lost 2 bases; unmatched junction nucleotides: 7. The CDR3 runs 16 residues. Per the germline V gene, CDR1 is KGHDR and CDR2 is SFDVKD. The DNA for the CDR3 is TGTGCCACCGCTAGCGGGAAGCGCACTGGGGCCAACGTCCTGACTTTC. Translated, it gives CATASGKRTGANVLTF.

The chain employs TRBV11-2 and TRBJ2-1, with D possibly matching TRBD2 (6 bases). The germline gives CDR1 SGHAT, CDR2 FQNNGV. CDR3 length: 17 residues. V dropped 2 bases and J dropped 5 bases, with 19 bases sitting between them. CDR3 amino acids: CASSLKVWDSYDNEQFF. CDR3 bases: TGTGCCAGCAGCTTAAAAGTTTGGGACTCCTACGACAATGAGCAGTTCTTC.

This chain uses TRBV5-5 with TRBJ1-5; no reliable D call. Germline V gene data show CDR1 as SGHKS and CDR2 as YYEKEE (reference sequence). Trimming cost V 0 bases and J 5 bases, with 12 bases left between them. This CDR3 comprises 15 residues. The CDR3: CASSLGGGVDQPQHF. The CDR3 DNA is TGTGCCAGCAGCTTGGGCGGCGGGGTGGATCAGCCCCAGCATTTT.

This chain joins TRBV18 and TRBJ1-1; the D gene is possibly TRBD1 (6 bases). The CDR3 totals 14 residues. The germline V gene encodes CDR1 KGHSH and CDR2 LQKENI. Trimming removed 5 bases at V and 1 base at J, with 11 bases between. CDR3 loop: CASSAGQSNTEAFF. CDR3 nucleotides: TGTGCCAGCTCAGCAGGACAGTCGAACACTGAAGCTTTCTTT.

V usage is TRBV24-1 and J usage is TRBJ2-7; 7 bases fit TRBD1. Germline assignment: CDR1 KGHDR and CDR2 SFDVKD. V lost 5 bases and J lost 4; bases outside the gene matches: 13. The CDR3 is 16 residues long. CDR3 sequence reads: CATSVLRGTVIYEQYF. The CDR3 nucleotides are TGTGCCACCAGTGTCCTAAGGGGGACAGTTATTTACGAGCAGTACTTC.

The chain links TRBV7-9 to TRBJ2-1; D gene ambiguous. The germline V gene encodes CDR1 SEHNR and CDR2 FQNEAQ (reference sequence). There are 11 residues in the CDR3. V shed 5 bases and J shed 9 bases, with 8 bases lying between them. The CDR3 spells CASSLAAEQFF. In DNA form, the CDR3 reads TGTGCCAGCAGCCTTGCGGCTGAGCAGTTCTTC.

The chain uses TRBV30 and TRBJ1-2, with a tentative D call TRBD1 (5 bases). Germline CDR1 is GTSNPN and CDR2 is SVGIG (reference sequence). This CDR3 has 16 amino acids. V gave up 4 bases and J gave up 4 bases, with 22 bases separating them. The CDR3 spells CAWNPLRDSSGYGYTF. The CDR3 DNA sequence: TGTGCCTGGAACCCCCTCCGGGACTCGAGCGGCTATGGCTACACCTTC.

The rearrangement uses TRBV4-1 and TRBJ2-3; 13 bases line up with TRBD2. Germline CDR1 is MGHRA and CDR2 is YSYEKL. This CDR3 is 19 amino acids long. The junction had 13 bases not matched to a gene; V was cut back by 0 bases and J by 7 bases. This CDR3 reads CASSQDWGGLAGVKNTQYF. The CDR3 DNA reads TGCGCCAGCAGCCAAGATTGGGGCGGACTAGCGGGAGTTAAGAATACGCAGTATTTT.

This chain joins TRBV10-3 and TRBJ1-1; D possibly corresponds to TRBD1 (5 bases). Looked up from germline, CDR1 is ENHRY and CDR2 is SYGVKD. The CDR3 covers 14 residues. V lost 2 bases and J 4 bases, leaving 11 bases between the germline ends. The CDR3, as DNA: TGTGCCATCAGTGAGAACGGAGGGACCACTGAAGCTTTCTTT. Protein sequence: CAISENGGTTEAFF.

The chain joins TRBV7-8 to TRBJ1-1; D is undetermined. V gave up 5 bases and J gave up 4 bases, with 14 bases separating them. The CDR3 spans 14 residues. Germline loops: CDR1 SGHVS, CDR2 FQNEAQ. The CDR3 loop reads CASSRDPESTEAFF. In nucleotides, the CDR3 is TGTGCCAGCAGCCGAGACCCGGAGAGCACTGAAGCTTTCTTT.

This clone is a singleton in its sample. CDR3 protein: CAISESGRAINTGELFF. The DNA for the CDR3 is TGTGCCATCAGTGAGTCGGGGAGGGCTATAAACACCGGGGAGCTGTTTTTT. The chain links TRBV10-3 to TRBJ2-2, with TRBD2 matching 7 bases. CDR3 size: 17 residues. Germline loops: CDR1 ENHRY, CDR2 SYGVKD. Trimming took 0 bases from V and 2 from J; bases not matched to a gene: 6.

The CDR3 here is CASSLGTSGNYGYTF. The CDR3 DNA sequence: TGTGCCAGCAGCCTTGGGACATCAGGCAACTATGGCTACACCTTC. V gene TRBV9 combines with J gene TRBJ1-2; tentative D call: TRBD1 (6 bases). Trimming took off 4 bases at V and 2 bases at J, with 15 bases between the two ends. Per germline, CDR1 SGDLS and CDR2 YYNGEE. The CDR3 is made up of 15 amino acids.

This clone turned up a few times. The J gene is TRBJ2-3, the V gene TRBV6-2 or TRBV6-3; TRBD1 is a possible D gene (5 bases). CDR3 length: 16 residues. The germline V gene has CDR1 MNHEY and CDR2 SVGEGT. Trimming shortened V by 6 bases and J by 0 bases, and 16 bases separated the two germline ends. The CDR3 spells CASSPRQSSSTDTQYF. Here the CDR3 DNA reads TGTGCCAGCAGCCCCCGACAGAGCTCTAGCACAGATACGCAGTATTTT.

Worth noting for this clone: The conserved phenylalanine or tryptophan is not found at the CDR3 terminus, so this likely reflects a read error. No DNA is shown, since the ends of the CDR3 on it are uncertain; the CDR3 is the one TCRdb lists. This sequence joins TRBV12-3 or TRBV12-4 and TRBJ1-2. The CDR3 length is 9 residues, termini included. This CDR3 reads CASSPSPLE.

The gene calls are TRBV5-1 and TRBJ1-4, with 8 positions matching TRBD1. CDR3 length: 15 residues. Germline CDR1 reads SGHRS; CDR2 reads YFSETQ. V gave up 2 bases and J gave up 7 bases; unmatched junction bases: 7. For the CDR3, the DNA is TGCGCCAGCAGCTTCACAGGGGGAGTGAGTGAAAAACTGTTTTTT. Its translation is CASSFTGGVSEKLFF.

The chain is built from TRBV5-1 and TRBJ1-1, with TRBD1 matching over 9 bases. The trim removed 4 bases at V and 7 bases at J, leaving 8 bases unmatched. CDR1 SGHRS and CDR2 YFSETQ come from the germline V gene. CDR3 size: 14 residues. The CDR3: CASSEQGAQGEAFF. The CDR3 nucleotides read TGCGCCAGCAGCGAACAGGGGGCGCAGGGTGAAGCTTTCTTT.

CDR3 DNA: TGTGCCAGCAGGGTCCGGGACTCGCAGTTCTTC. Its protein product is CASRVRDSQFF. The chain employs TRBV2 and TRBJ2-1; a weak D match, TRBD2 (6 bases). The CDR3 has 11 amino acids. The germline CDR1 and CDR2 sequences are SNHLY and FYNNEI. Trimming left V 6 bases short and J 12 bases short, with 12 bases between.

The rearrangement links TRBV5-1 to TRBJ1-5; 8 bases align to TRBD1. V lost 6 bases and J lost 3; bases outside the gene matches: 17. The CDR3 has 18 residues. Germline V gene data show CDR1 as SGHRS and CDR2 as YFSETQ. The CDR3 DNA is TGCGCCAGCAACCGATTTCAGGGGGCCGAACTTAACAATCAGCCCCAGCATTTT. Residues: CASNRFQGAELNNQPQHF.